This section outlines one T cell receptor beta chain sequence together with its context. Its antigen is unknown. TCRdb keeps only in-frame clones here, not all; method: immunoSEQ multiplex PCR. The sample has 90,000 or so clones; less than 85% are singletons. These data are taken from a study of cytomegalovirus exposure and HLA in healthy donors. For the study at large: According to later analysis, the same platform produced the 90 to 150 validation and about 700 first-cohort repertoires. Study-level findings and limits: A later analysis found first-cohort TCR clusters tended to co-occur in the 90 to 150 validation repertoires. Reports indicated that the classifier achieved high specificity and sensitivity in diagnosing cytomegalovirus status. Most TCR sequences proved rare, with some public TCRs found in many donors.

Germline V gene lookup returns CDR1 LGHNA and CDR2 YNFKEQ. V gave up 0 bases and J gave up 3 bases, with 12 bases separating them. The CDR3 length is 16 residues. This sequence originates from a man between 18 and 35 years old in good health and CMV-seropositive. This rearrangement joins TRBV4-2 to TRBJ1-5; D unresolved. The sample comprised PBMCs. The CDR3 here is CASSQDLRGFNQPQHF. The CDR3, as DNA: TGTGCCAGCAGCCAAGATCTGAGAGGGTTCAATCAGCCCCAGCATTTT.